Each of the 14 T cell receptor beta chains below was sequenced from the same sample in a study of control samples from healthy donors and cancer patients. This table comes from immunoSEQ multiplex PCR, and its TCRdb copy is limited to in-frame clones, with some not included. The repertoire holds around 50,000 clones, around 90% seen once, with 1.5% to 2% in the top ten. The sequenced sample was PBMCs. These receptors all stem from a middle-aged man with colorectal cancer.

Here the CDR3 DNA reads TGTGCCAGCAGTTTAAGTCGGAGCTATGGCTACACCTTC. Residues: CASSLSRSYGYTF. J is TRBJ1-2 and V is TRBV12-3 or TRBV12-4; D uncertain. The V end was cut by 2 bases, the J end by 4 bases, with 8 bases between. CDR3 size: 13 residues.

The chain couples TRBV29-1 to TRBJ2-7, with a tentative D call TRBD2 (6 bases). Germline V gene lookup returns CDR1 SQVTM and CDR2 ANQGSEA. This CDR3 spans 13 amino acids. The V and J ends lost 7 bases and 0 bases respectively, with 13 bases between them. The CDR3 reads CSANRGTSYEQYF. The CDR3 DNA is TGCAGCGCTAACCGGGGGACCTCCTACGAGCAGTACTTC.

The chain has TRBV19 and TRBJ2-7; 10 nucleotides align to TRBD2. In germline, CDR1 is LNHDA, CDR2 SQIVND (reference sequence). The CDR3 totals 15 residues. Germline trimming cut 3 bases from V and 7 bases from J; bases unmatched to any gene: 9. The CDR3 DNA follows: TGTGCCAGTAGTATTCTAGCGGGAGTGACGGGTGAGCAGTACTTC. Translating gives CASSILAGVTGEQYF.

V gene TRBV27 combines with J gene TRBJ1-1; TRBD1 aligns across 7 bases. Germline CDR1 MNHEY, CDR2 SMNVEV (reference sequence). J lost 2 bases, V lost 5 bases, and 8 bases had no gene match. The CDR3 runs to 15 residues. The DNA for the CDR3 is TGTGCCAGCAGTACACCGACAGGGATTAACACTGAAGCTTTCTTT. Protein product: CASSTPTGINTEAFF.

V is TRBV7-2 and J is TRBJ2-1; 14 bases line up with TRBD2. The V gene's germline CDR1 is SGHTA and CDR2 FQGNSA. Trimming at V came to 3 bases and at J to 6 bases, leaving 4 bases not matched to a gene. This CDR3 region has 16 residues. The CDR3 spells CASSFGLAGGGNEQFF. The CDR3 DNA follows: TGTGCCAGCAGCTTCGGACTAGCGGGAGGAGGCAATGAGCAGTTCTTC.

This clone was recorded only once. The chain has TRBV9 and TRBJ2-1, with D maybe TRBD1 (5 bases). The germline V gene encodes CDR1 SGDLS and CDR2 YYNGEE. V was pared by 1 base and J by 0 bases, with 8 bases between. The CDR3 loop spans 15 amino acids. The CDR3 DNA follows: TGTGCCAGCAGCGTAAAAGACAGCTCCTACAATGAGCAGTTCTTC. Translation gives CASSVKDSSYNEQFF.

The CDR3 DNA reads TGTGCCAGCAGCTCCTCCGGGACAGCCCGGGATGAGCAGTTCTTC. Residues: CASSSSGTARDEQFF. The V call is TRBV11-3, the J call TRBJ2-1, with 7 bases that match TRBD1. Looked up from germline, CDR1 is SGHNT and CDR2 is YENEEA. This CDR3 spans 15 amino acids. With 4 bases clipped from V and 8 bases from J, the junction kept 11 bases outside the gene matches.

The J gene is TRBJ2-7, the V gene TRBV19; TRBD2 matches at 8 bases. The CDR3 consists of 15 residues. The germline CDR1 and CDR2 sequences are LNHDA and SQIVND (reference sequence). V shed 7 bases, J shed 3 bases, and the junction held 11 bases outside the gene matches. This CDR3 is CASKWAGGPLYEQYF. The CDR3 DNA sequence: TGTGCCAGTAAATGGGCGGGAGGTCCTCTCTACGAGCAGTACTTC.

The chain links TRBV2 to TRBJ1-6; D call uncertain. V was pared by 1 base and J by 10 bases, with 5 bases between. Looked up from germline, CDR1 is SNHLY and CDR2 is FYNNEI. This CDR3 has 12 amino acids. CDR3 nucleotides: TGTGCCAGCAGTGAAGAGAGGTCACCCCTCCACTTT. It yields the protein CASSEERSPLHF.

J is TRBJ2-3 and V is TRBV14, with 12 bases lining up with TRBD2. Germline values: CDR1 SGHDN, CDR2 FVKESK. The CDR3 runs to 16 residues. V shed 4 bases, J shed 7 bases, and the junction held 9 bases outside the gene matches. In DNA form, the CDR3 reads TGTGCCAGCAGCCGTATACTAGCGGGAGGAGGTAATACGCAGTATTTT. Its protein product is CASSRILAGGGNTQYF.

The chain couples TRBV18 to TRBJ1-1; D is unresolved. From germline, CDR1 is KGHSH and CDR2 LQKENI. Between the trimmed V and J ends, which lost 3 bases and 1 base, there was a span of 9 bases. CDR3 size: 14 residues. CDR3 loop: CASSPPRGNTEAFF. The CDR3 bases are TGTGCCAGCTCACCCCCCCGAGGGAACACTGAAGCTTTCTTT.

A single count supports this clone. V is TRBV19 and J is TRBJ2-7, with 7 bases lining up with TRBD1. The V gene's germline CDR1 is LNHDA and CDR2 SQIVND (reference sequence). The V and J ends lost 9 bases and 2 bases, in that order; junction bases with no gene match: 7. CDR3 length: 13 residues. CDR3 nucleotides: TGTGCCAGCTCCGGGACAGAAACCTACGAGCAGTACTTC. It is translated as CASSGTETYEQYF.

V usage is TRBV30 and J usage is TRBJ1-1, with TRBD1 matching 11 bases. Germline V gene data show CDR1 as GTSNPN and CDR2 as SVGIG (reference sequence). Trimming cost V 2 bases and J 12 bases; bases outside gene matches: 8. The CDR3 length is 13 residues. The CDR3 sequence is CAWSTRDRGWTFF. The CDR3, as DNA: TGTGCCTGGAGTACTCGGGACAGGGGGTGGACTTTCTTT.

DNA for the CDR3: TGCAGCGTTGAAGGCGCCGGGGTGGCTTTCTTT. Translation gives CSVEGAGVAFF. The chain recombines TRBV29-1 with TRBJ1-1; D is uncertain. Germline values: CDR1 SQVTM, CDR2 ANQGSEA. V lost 1 base to trimming and J lost 11 bases, with 11 bases between them. The CDR3 consists of 11 residues.